These T cell receptor beta chains were read from a single sample in a study of regulatory T cells in long-lasting Graves disease. TCRdb reanalysed the multiplex PCR reads using MiXCR and keeps one entry per CDR3 protein. Of 680,000 or so distinct CDR3 sequences in the sample, around 15% are singletons; the top ten hold 18%. These records were also assigned to another study, of T cells in Graves' hyperthyroidism and ophthalmopathy.

The sample was peripheral blood mononuclear cells (PBMCs), taken at new diagnosis, from a patient treated with antithyroid drugs. The receptor set was obtained from a woman in her twenties or thirties with Graves disease. CDR3s include the opening cysteine and the closing phenylalanine or tryptophan. D genes are given only for firm matches. Expanded clones are given a class, and other clones once, few, many or no size at all.

v_call	clone_size	j_call	d_call	cdr3_aa	cdr3_nt
TRBV19	once	TRBJ1-2	.	CASSTLPGQKMDGYTF	TGTGCCAGTAGTACTTTACCGGGCCAGAAAATGGATGGCTACACCTTC
TRBV2	.	TRBJ2-5	TRBD2	CASALAGGPETQYF	TGTGCCAGCGCCCTAGCGGGAGGGCCCGAGACCCAGTACTTC
TRBV7-2	many	TRBJ2-5	TRBD1	CASRPQGWVQETQYF	TGTGCCAGCAGGCCACAGGGGTGGGTCCAAGAGACCCAGTACTTC
TRBV10-1	few	TRBJ2-2	.	CASSVTSTGELFF	TGCGCCAGCAGTGTGACAAGCACCGGGGAGCTGTTTTTT
TRBV19	.	TRBJ2-5	.	CASSDSRETQYF	TGTGCCAGTAGTGATAGCCGGGAGACCCAGTACTTC
TRBV7-3	.	TRBJ2-1	TRBD2	CASSLTSGNNNEQFF	TGTGCCAGCAGCCTAACTAGCGGTAATAACAATGAGCAGTTCTTC
TRBV7-9	many	TRBJ2-7	TRBD2	CASGTIATYEQYF	TGTGCCAGCGGGACTATTGCTACCTACGAGCAGTACTTC
TRBV28	few	TRBJ2-7	.	CASRRRGASYEQYF	TGTGCCAGCAGACGCAGGGGAGCGTCCTACGAGCAGTACTTC
TRBV28	few	TRBJ1-5	TRBD1	CASSTYRGSNQPQHF	TGTGCCAGCTCAACTTACAGGGGTTCAAATCAGCCCCAGCATTTT
TRBV7-2	once	TRBJ2-2	.	CASSLGLSPEELFF	TGTGCCAGCAGCTTAGGACTTTCGCCCGAGGAGCTGTTTTTT
TRBV5-6	few	TRBJ2-5	.	CASSNGDHQETQYF	TGTGCCAGCAGCAACGGGGACCACCAAGAGACCCAGTACTTC
TRBV28	.	TRBJ2-3	TRBD1	CASSKTGTGGVAQYF	TGTGCCAGCAGCAAAACCGGGACAGGGGGCGTTGCGCAGTATTTT
TRBV10-3	.	TRBJ2-7	.	CAISELTGLGQYF	TGTGCCATCAGTGAACTTACAGGTTTAGGGCAGTACTTC
TRBV24-1	few	TRBJ2-3	TRBD2	CATSRLAGVSTSTDTQYF	TGTGCCACCAGTCGACTAGCGGGGGTGTCCACTAGCACAGATACGCAGTATTTT
TRBV28	.	TRBJ1-3	.	CASSWMNSGNTIYF	TGTGCCAGCAGTTGGATGAACTCTGGAAACACCATATATTTT
TRBV19	few	TRBJ2-2	TRBD1	CAAKKQGTGDGELFF	TGTGCCGCGAAAAAACAGGGGACCGGCGACGGGGAGCTGTTTTTT
TRBV5-6	few	TRBJ1-6	.	CASSLALFGASPLHF	TGTGCCAGCAGCTTGGCTTTATTCGGGGCCTCACCCCTCCACTTT
TRBV10-3	few	TRBJ1-5	.	CAIRNPGENQPQHF	TGTGCCATCAGAAATCCAGGAGAGAATCAGCCCCAGCATTTT
TRBV20-1	.	TRBJ1-1	TRBD1	CSAFSGTGGRRNTEAFF	TGCAGTGCTTTTTCCGGGACAGGGGGTAGACGGAACACTGAAGCTTTCTTT
TRBV12-3/TRBV12-4	.	TRBJ1-5	.	CASRSDMFQPQHF	TGTGCCAGCAGGTCAGACATGTTTCAGCCCCAGCATTTT
TRBV19	few	TRBJ2-1	.	CASSIGVPTVGQFF	TGTGCCAGTAGTATAGGGGTACCTACTGTTGGGCAGTTCTTC
TRBV13	.	TRBJ2-2	.	CASSLRSLSGELFF	TGTGCCAGCAGCTTACGGTCCCTTTCCGGGGAGCTGTTTTTT
TRBV12-3/TRBV12-4	.	TRBJ2-7	.	CASSGGEAYEQYF	TGTGCCAGCAGTGGCGGGGAGGCCTACGAGCAGTACTTC
TRBV5-1	.	TRBJ1-1	TRBD1	CASSMGQGAGNTEAFF	TGCGCCAGCAGCATGGGACAGGGGGCGGGGAACACTGAAGCTTTCTTT
TRBV7-9	many	TRBJ2-7	TRBD1	CASRSTGIYEQYF	TGTGCCAGCAGGTCGACAGGGATCTACGAGCAGTACTTC
TRBV27	.	TRBJ1-3	.	CASSSRSWRGAPSGNTIYF	TGTGCCAGCAGCAGCCGTTCATGGAGGGGGGCCCCCTCTGGAAACACCATATATTTT
TRBV19	few	TRBJ2-5	TRBD2	CASSTGLGGWVETQYF	TGTGCCAGTAGTACTGGACTAGGTGGCTGGGTGGAGACCCAGTACTTC
TRBV11-2	many	TRBJ2-5	TRBD1	CASSRSTGGRQTQYF	TGTGCCAGCAGCCGGTCCACAGGGGGCCGGCAGACCCAGTACTTC
TRBV2	many	TRBJ1-4	.	CASRRGRETNEKLFF	TGTGCCAGCCGCAGGGGCCGAGAAACTAATGAAAAACTGTTTTTT
TRBV7-9	many	TRBJ2-7	TRBD1	CASSLVGTGGEQYF	TGTGCCAGCAGCTTAGTCGGGACAGGGGGCGAGCAGTACTTC
TRBV7-2	.	TRBJ1-1	.	CASSSRRPPDVAFF	TGTGCCAGCAGCTCAAGACGTCCCCCTGATGTAGCTTTCTTT
TRBV3-1	many	TRBJ2-1	.	CASSQGRYNEQFF	TGTGCCAGCAGCCAAGGGAGATACAATGAGCAGTTCTTC
TRBV28	many	TRBJ2-1	.	CASITGTPSYNEQFF	TGTGCCAGCATCACCGGGACACCCTCCTACAATGAGCAGTTCTTC
TRBV7-3	.	TRBJ2-3	.	CASSPTPLEARTDTQYF	TGTGCCAGCAGCCCCACCCCCCTAGAGGCACGCACAGATACGCAGTATTTT
TRBV29-1	few	TRBJ2-7	.	CSVEDGIRKGDGTYEQYF	TGCAGCGTTGAAGATGGAATACGGAAGGGGGACGGAACCTACGAGCAGTACTTC